The 10 T cell receptor beta chains listed next were all sequenced from one sample in a study of T cell repertoires in cytomegalovirus infection. TCRdb called the reads again in MiXCR, with one record for every CDR3 protein. The sample lists about 320,000 distinct CDR3 sequences, 8% to 10% occurring once. Material: PBMCs. The receptors derive from a human donor in good health (CMV status not recorded). Some clones in this sample may be carry-over from other donors' samples.

In this sample, this clonotype turned up many times. The chain is built from TRBV19 and TRBJ1-5; 7 nucleotides line up with TRBD1. The CDR3 length is 14 residues. The trim removed 6 bases at V and 9 bases at J, leaving 11 bases unmatched. Germline CDR1 is LNHDA and CDR2 is SQIVND (reference sequence). The CDR3 protein is CASRPGTDIMPQHF. The DNA of the CDR3 is TGTGCCAGTAGACCCGGGACAGACATCATGCCCCAGCATTTT.

This clonotype was found many times. The genes are TRBV28 and TRBJ2-3, with 11 bases aligning to TRBD2. This CDR3 comprises 15 residues. V dropped 4 bases and J dropped 6; count of bases not matched to a gene: 6. Germline-derived CDR1 and CDR2 are MDHEN and SYDVKM. The CDR3 coding sequence is TGTGCCAGCAGTTCCCTAGCGGGAGGCGTTGATACGCAGTATTTT. The encoded protein is CASSSLAGGVDTQYF.

This clonotype was seen more than once but under ten times. V and J are TRBV12-3 or TRBV12-4 and TRBJ1-4; D is undetermined. Trimming removed 5 bases from V and 8 bases from J, with 18 bases in between. The CDR3 is 15 residues long. In DNA form, the CDR3 reads TGTGCCAGCAGTCAGACGGGCCCCCGGGGAGAAAAACTGTTTTTT. It encodes CASSQTGPRGEKLFF.

This chain links TRBV7-9 with TRBJ2-1, with unresolved D. The V gene lost 4 bases and the J gene lost 12 bases, with 19 bases spanning the gap. Germline CDR1 is SEHNR and CDR2 is FQNEAQ (reference sequence). The CDR3 length is 14 residues. The DNA of the CDR3 is TGTGCCAGCAGCTCTCCTCGGACGGGTACGGGGCAGTTCTTC. It specifies CASSSPRTGTGQFF.

This clonotype was seen at least ten times. The chain recombines TRBV19 with TRBJ1-5, with D possibly TRBD1 on 5 matching bases. There are 11 residues in the CDR3. Trimming shortened V by 8 bases and J by 4 bases, and 6 bases separated the two germline ends. Germline V gene lookup returns CDR1 LNHDA and CDR2 SQIVND (reference sequence). As DNA, the CDR3 is TGTGCCAGTGGGGCTAATCAGCCCCAGCATTTT. Its protein product is CASGANQPQHF.

By sample fraction, this clonotype is medium-sized (0.01 to 0.1%). The CDR3 DNA reads TGTGCCAGCAGCTTGGGACTAGCGGGAGGACACAAAAGCACAGATACGCAGTATTTT. Protein product: CASSLGLAGGHKSTDTQYF. V gene TRBV7-9 combines with J gene TRBJ2-3; 15 bases align to TRBD2. Trimming removed 3 bases from V and 0 bases from J; junction bases left unmatched: 7. Germline CDR1 is SEHNR and CDR2 is FQNEAQ (reference sequence). The CDR3 loop spans 19 amino acids.

This clonotype has only a few counts. The chain uses TRBV7-9 and TRBJ1-1, with TRBD1 identical over 7 bases. The CDR3 is 15 residues long. Germline CDR1 is SEHNR and CDR2 is FQNEAQ (reference sequence). V shed 4 bases and J 3 bases; nucleotides not matched to a gene: 8. The CDR3 region has the DNA TGTGCCAGCAGCTCCGCCGGGACAGCTCACACTGAAGCTTTCTTT. Translation: CASSSAGTAHTEAFF. The full variable domain, with the rest looked up from reference TRBV7-9 and TRBJ1-1, is DTGVSQNPRHKITKRGQNVTFRCDPISEHNRLYWYRQTLGQGPEFLTYFQNEAQLEKSRLLSDRFSAERPKGSFSTLEIQRTEQGDSAMYLCASSSAGTAHTEAFFGQGTRLTVV.

Ten or more counts support this clonotype. The chain links TRBV11-2 to TRBJ1-5; 9 bases align to TRBD1. This CDR3 is built from 15 residues. J lost 3 bases, V lost 5 bases, and 5 bases had no gene match. CDR1 and CDR2 from the germline V gene are SGHAT and FQNNGV. This CDR3 is CASSTVQGANQPQHF. The CDR3 DNA reads as TGTGCCAGCAGCACGGTACAGGGGGCCAATCAGCCCCAGCATTTT.

This clonotype has only a few counts. This rearrangement joins TRBV28 to TRBJ2-1; a weak D match, TRBD1 (6 bases). The CDR3 is made up of 12 amino acids. V was shortened by 3 bases and J by 8 bases, with 8 bases between the two germline ends. CDR1 is MDHEN and CDR2 is SYDVKM in the germline V gene. Written as DNA, the CDR3 is TGTGCCAGCAGTTTGGACAGTTATGAGCAGTTCTTC. Amino acid sequence: CASSLDSYEQFF.

This chain uses TRBV7-3 with TRBJ2-1; D is unresolved. The CDR3 contains 14 residues. CDR1 is SGHTA and CDR2 is FQGTGA in the germline V gene. Trimming took off 5 bases at V and 6 bases at J, with 14 bases between the two ends. CDR3 DNA sequence: TGTGCCAGCAGCCCGCCCGGCATTGCCAATGAGCAGTTCTTC. Translated, it gives CASSPPGIANEQFF.